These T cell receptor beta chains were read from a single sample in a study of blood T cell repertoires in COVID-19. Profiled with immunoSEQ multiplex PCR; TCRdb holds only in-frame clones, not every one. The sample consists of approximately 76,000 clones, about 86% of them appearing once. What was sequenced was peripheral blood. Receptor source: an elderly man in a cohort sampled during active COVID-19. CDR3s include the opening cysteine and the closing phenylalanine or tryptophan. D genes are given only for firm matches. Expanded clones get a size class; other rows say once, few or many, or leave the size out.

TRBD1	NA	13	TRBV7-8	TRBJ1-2	CASSMGQGFGYTF	TGTGCCAGCAGCATGGGACAGGGGTTTGGCTACACCTTC
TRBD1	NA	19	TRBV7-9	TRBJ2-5	CASRPGQLRDRRTQETQYF	TGTGCCAGCAGGCCCGGACAACTCCGGGACAGGCGGACTCAAGAGACCCAGTACTTC
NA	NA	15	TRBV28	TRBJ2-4	CASSPLGAGKNIQYF	TGTGCCAGCAGTCCCCTAGGGGCCGGCAAAAACATTCAGTACTTC
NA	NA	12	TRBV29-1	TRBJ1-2	CSVGSGGHGYTF	TGCAGCGTTGGATCGGGGGGGCATGGCTACACCTTC
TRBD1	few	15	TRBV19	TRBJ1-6	CASSETGGGNSPLHF	TGTGCCAGTAGTGAGACAGGGGGAGGTAATTCACCCCTCCACTTT
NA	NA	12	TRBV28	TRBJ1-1	CASVGMNTEAFF	TGTGCCAGCGTCGGGATGAACACTGAAGCTTTCTTT
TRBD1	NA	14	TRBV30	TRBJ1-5	CAWIDRGFNQPQHF	TGTGCCTGGATTGACAGGGGCTTCAATCAGCCCCAGCATTTT
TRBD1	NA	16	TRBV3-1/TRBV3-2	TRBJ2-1	CASSQRTGRSYNEQFF	TGTGCCAGCAGCCAGAGGACAGGGCGCTCCTACAATGAGCAGTTCTTC
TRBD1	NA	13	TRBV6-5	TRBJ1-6	CASNRDSTSPLHF	TGTGCCAGCAACCGGGACAGTACGTCACCCCTCCACTTT
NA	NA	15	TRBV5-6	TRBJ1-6	CASSLRSGFNSPLHF	TGTGCCAGCAGCTTAAGATCAGGGTTCAATTCACCCCTCCACTTT
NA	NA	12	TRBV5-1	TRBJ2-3	CASSPGTDTQYF	TGCGCCAGCAGCCCGGGCACAGATACGCAGTATTTT
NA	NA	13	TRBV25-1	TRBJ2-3	CASSEGATDTQYF	TGTGCCAGCAGTGAGGGGGCCACAGATACGCAGTATTTT
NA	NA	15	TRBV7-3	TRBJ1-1	CASSPGGQMNTEAFF	TGTGCCAGCAGCCCCGGGGGGCAAATGAACACTGAAGCTTTCTTT
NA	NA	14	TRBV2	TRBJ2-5	CASSVRQDPGTQYF	TGTGCCAGCAGTGTTAGACAGGACCCGGGGACCCAGTACTTC
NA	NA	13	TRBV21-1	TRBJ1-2	CASSKLRTGGYTF	TGTGCCAGCAGCAAATTAAGGACAGGAGGCTACACCTTC
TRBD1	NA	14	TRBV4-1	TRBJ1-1	CASSLTGDNTEAFF	TGCGCCAGCAGCCTTACAGGGGATAACACTGAAGCTTTCTTT
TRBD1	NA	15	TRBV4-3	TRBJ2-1	CASSQTGDLYNEQFF	TGCGCCAGCAGCCAGACAGGGGACCTCTACAATGAGCAGTTCTTC
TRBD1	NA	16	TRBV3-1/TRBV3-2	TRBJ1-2	CASSPSLGQGEYGYTF	TGTGCCAGCAGCCCGAGTCTGGGACAGGGAGAATATGGCTACACCTTC
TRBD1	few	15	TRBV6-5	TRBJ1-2	CASSYDLGTDYGYTF	TGTGCCAGCAGTTACGACCTCGGGACAGACTATGGCTACACCTTC
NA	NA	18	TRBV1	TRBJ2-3	CTSSQDPELAFITDTQYF	TGCACCAGCAGCCAAGACCCTGAACTAGCGTTTATCACAGATACGCAGTATTTT
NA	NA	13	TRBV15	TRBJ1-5	CATSEQSNQPQHF	TGTGCCACCAGCGAACAGAGCAATCAGCCCCAGCATTTT
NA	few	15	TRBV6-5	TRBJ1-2	CASKTRRRGNYGYTF	TGTGCCAGCAAAACCCGACGGCGGGGTAACTATGGCTACACCTTC
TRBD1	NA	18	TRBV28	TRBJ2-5	CASSPKPGQGREQETQYF	TGTGCCAGCAGTCCTAAACCGGGACAGGGTAGGGAACAAGAGACCCAGTACTTC
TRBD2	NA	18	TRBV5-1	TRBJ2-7	CASSPRTSGGVLSYEQYF	TGCGCCAGCAGCCCCCGGACTAGCGGGGGAGTCCTCTCCTACGAGCAGTACTTC
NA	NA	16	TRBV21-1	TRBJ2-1	CASSKVGSGSYNEQFF	NA
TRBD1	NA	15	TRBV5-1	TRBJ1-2	CASSPGQGAHYGYTF	TGCGCCAGCAGCCCGGGACAGGGAGCTCACTATGGCTACACCTTC
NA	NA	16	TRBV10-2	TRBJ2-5	CASSDGGGGLRETQYF	TGCGCCAGCAGTGATGGAGGCGGCGGCCTCCGGGAGACCCAGTACTTC
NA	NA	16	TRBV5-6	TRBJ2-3	CASSLVGTPSTDTQYF	TGTGCCAGCAGCCTTGTGGGCACCCCTAGCACAGATACGCAGTATTTT
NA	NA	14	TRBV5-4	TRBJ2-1	CASSLVDRINEQFF	TGTGCCAGCAGCTTGGTCGACAGGATAAATGAGCAGTTCTTC
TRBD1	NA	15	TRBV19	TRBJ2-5	CASSMARGLQETQYF	TGTGCCAGTAGTATGGCCAGGGGGCTCCAAGAGACCCAGTACTTC
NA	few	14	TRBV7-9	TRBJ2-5	CASSITGSQETQYF	TGTGCCAGCAGCATCACAGGGTCCCAAGAGACCCAGTACTTC
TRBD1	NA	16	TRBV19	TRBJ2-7	CASSRRDRGYAGEQYF	TGTGCCAGTAGCCGCCGGGACAGGGGATATGCAGGTGAGCAGTACTTC
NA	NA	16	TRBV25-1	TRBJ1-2	CASSERGNRGPYGYTF	TGTGCCAGCAGTGAAAGGGGTAATCGCGGCCCATATGGCTACACCTTC